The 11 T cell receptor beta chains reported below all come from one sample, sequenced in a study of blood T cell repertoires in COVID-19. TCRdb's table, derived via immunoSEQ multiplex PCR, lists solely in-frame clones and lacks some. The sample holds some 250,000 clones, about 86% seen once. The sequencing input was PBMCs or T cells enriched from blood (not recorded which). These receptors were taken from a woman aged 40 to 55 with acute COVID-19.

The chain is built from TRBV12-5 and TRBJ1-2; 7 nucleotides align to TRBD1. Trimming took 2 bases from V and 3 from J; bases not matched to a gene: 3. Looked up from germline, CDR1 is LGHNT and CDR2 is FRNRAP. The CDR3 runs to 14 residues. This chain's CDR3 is CASGLSGTDYGYTF. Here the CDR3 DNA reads TGTGCTAGTGGTTTGTCCGGGACAGACTATGGCTACACCTTC.

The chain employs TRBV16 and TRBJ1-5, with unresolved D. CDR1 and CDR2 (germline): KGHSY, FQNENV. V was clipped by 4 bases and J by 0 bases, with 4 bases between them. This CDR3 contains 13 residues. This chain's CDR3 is CASSLNSNQPQHF. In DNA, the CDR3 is TGTGCCAGCAGCCTTAATAGCAATCAGCCCCAGCATTTT.

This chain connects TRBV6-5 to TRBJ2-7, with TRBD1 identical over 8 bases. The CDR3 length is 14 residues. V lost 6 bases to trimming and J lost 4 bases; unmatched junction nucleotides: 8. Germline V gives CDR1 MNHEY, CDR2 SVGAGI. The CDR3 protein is CASRGGQGAYEQYF. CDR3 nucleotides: TGTGCCAGCAGAGGTGGGCAGGGGGCTTACGAGCAGTACTTC.

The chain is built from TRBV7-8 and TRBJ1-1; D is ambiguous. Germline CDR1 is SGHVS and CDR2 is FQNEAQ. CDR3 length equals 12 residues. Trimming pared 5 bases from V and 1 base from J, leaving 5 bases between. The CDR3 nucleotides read TGTGCCAGCAGCCATCGGAACACTGAAGCTTTCTTT. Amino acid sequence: CASSHRNTEAFF.

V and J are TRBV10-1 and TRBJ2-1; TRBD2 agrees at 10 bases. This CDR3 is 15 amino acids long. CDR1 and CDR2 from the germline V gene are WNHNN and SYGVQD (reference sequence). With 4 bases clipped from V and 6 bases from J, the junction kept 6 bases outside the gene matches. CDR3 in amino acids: CASSGLAGAFNEQFF. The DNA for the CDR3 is TGCGCCAGCAGTGGGCTAGCGGGAGCGTTCAATGAGCAGTTCTTC.

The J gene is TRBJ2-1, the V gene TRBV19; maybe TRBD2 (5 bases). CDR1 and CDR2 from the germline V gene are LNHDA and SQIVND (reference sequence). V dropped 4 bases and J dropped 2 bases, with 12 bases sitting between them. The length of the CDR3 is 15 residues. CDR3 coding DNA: TGTGCCAGTAGTACCGAGCGAGGGCCCTACAATGAGCAGTTCTTC. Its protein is CASSTERGPYNEQFF.

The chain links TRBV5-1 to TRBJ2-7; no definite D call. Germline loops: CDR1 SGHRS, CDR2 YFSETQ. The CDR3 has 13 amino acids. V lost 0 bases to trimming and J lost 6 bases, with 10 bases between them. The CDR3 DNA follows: TGCGCCAGCAGCTTGGATGTCAGGTCCGAGCAGTACTTC. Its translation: CASSLDVRSEQYF.

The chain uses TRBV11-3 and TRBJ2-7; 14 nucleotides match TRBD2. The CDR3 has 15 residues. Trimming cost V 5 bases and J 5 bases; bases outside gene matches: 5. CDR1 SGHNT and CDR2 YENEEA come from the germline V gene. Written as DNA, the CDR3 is TGTGCCAGCAGCCCGGGACTAGCGGGAGTGGACGAGCAGTACTTC. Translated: CASSPGLAGVDEQYF.

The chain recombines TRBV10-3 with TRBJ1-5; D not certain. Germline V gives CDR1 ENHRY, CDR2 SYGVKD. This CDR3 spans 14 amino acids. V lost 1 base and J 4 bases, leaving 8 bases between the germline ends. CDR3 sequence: CAISELSVNQPQHF. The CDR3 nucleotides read TGTGCCATCAGTGAGTTGTCAGTGAATCAGCCCCAGCATTTT.

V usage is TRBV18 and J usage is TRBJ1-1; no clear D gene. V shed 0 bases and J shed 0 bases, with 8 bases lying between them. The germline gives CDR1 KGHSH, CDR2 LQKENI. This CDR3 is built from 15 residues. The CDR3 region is CASSPPTGMNTEAFF. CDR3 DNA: TGTGCCAGCTCACCACCAACCGGGATGAACACTGAAGCTTTCTTT.

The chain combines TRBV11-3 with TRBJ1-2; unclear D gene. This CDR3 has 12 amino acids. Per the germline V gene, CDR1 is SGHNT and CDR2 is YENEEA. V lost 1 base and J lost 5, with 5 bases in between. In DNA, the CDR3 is TGTGCCAGCAGCTTAGGGACTTATGGCTACACCTTC. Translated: CASSLGTYGYTF.